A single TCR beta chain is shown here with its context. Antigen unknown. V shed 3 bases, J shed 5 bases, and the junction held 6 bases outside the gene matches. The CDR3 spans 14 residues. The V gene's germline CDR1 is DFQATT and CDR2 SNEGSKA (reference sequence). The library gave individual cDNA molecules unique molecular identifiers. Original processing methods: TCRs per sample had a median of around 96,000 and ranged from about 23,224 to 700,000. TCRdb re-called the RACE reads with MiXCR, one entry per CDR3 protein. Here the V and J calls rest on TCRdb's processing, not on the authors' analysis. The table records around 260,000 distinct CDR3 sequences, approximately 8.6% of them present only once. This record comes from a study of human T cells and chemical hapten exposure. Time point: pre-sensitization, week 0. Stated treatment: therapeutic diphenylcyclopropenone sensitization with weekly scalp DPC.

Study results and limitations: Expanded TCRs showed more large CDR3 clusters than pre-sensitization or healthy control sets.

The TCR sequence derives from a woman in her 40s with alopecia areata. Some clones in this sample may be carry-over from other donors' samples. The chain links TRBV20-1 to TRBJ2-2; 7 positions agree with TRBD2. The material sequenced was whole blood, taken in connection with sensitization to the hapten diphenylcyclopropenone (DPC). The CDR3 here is CSARAGEGTGELFF. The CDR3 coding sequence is TGCAGTGCTAGGGCGGGAGAGGGGACCGGGGAGCTGTTTTTT.